Below, 11 T cell receptor beta chains from the same sample are listed, as sequenced in a study of T cell responses to AZD1222 COVID-19 vaccine. Produced via immunoSEQ multiplex PCR; TCRdb's table is partial and in-frame only. The repertoire holds approximately 65,000 clones, with about 90% as singletons. The sequences come from peripheral blood, collected on day 0 of AZD1222 vaccination. The receptors were sampled from an adult in good health.

This clone was counted only a few times. Here the CDR3 reads CASNQGQRHQPQHF. In DNA form, the CDR3 reads TGTGCCAGCAACCAAGGACAGAGACATCAGCCCCAGCATTTT. The rearrangement uses TRBV6-5 and TRBJ1-5, with D possibly matching TRBD1 (6 bases). V lost 7 bases and J 5 bases, leaving 15 bases between the germline ends. CDR1 and CDR2 from the germline V gene are MNHEY and SVGAGI. CDR3 size: 14 residues.

V and J are TRBV28 and TRBJ1-2; 9 nucleotides align to TRBD1. The CDR3 is 13 residues long. The germline V gene encodes CDR1 MDHEN and CDR2 SYDVKM. With 5 bases clipped from V and 7 bases from J, the junction kept 5 bases outside the gene matches. The CDR3 DNA reads as TGTGCCAGCAGTCTACAGGGGGCCCGTGGCTACACCTTC. Translated: CASSLQGARGYTF.

In regard to this clone: This sample includes further DNA sequences coding for the same CDR3. The rearrangement joins TRBV18 to TRBJ1-5; D is unresolved. Trimming took off 4 bases at V and 3 bases at J, with 7 bases between the two ends. Germline CDR1 is KGHSH and CDR2 is LQKENI. This CDR3 has 13 residues. This CDR3 is CASSRQDNQPQHF. The CDR3 nucleotides read TGTGCCAGCTCACGGCAGGACAATCAGCCCCAGCATTTT.

The count of this clone is one. The V and J genes are TRBV16 and TRBJ1-3; D gene ambiguous. There are 16 residues in the CDR3. Trimming shortened V by 3 bases and J by 4 bases, and 16 bases separated the two germline ends. The germline gives CDR1 KGHSY, CDR2 FQNENV. The CDR3 coding sequence is TGTGCCAGCAGCCAGAATAACGGAATGAGAGGAAACACCATATATTTT. Translation: CASSQNNGMRGNTIYF.

This chain uses TRBV30 with TRBJ2-5; no firm D call. Germline CDR1 reads GTSNPN; CDR2 reads SVGIG (reference sequence). The CDR3 totals 12 residues. V lost 0 bases and J 4 bases, leaving 6 bases between the germline ends. The CDR3 reads CAWSVTGETQYF. The CDR3 coding sequence is TGTGCCTGGAGTGTTACCGGAGAGACCCAGTACTTC.

The gene calls are TRBV6-4 and TRBJ2-1, with 7 bases identical to TRBD2. Germline trimming cut 5 bases from V and 5 bases from J; bases unmatched to any gene: 9. Germline assignment: CDR1 MRHNA and CDR2 SNTAGT. The length of the CDR3 is 15 residues. The CDR3 DNA sequence: TGTGCCAGCAGTTCCTGGGCAGGGAGGGACAATGAGCAGTTCTTC. Protein sequence: CASSSWAGRDNEQFF.

This clone has only one observation. CDR3 coding DNA: TGTGCCAGCAGTTTAATAGCCCACGGGGAGCAGTACTTC. This sequence encodes CASSLIAHGEQYF. This chain joins TRBV28 and TRBJ2-7; unclear D gene. The CDR3 extends over 13 amino acids. The V gene's germline CDR1 is MDHEN and CDR2 SYDVKM. V dropped 2 bases and J dropped 7 bases, with 12 bases sitting between them.

The gene calls are TRBV28 and TRBJ1-3, with unresolved D. The CDR3 is 15 residues long. Germline V gene lookup returns CDR1 MDHEN and CDR2 SYDVKM. Between the trimmed V and J ends, which lost 7 bases and 4 bases, there was a span of 17 bases. This CDR3 reads CASTPTRVKGNTIYF. The CDR3 nucleotides read TGTGCCAGCACTCCCACTAGGGTAAAAGGAAACACCATATATTTT.

V and J are TRBV7-9 and TRBJ1-2; D is uncertain. V was shortened by 7 bases and J by 3 bases, with 15 bases between the two germline ends. CDR1 and CDR2 from the germline V gene are SEHNR and FQNEAQ (reference sequence). This CDR3 contains 14 residues. The DNA for the CDR3 is TGTGCCAGCAACGCGGACTCCTTAGACTATGGCTACACCTTC. Amino acids: CASNADSLDYGYTF.

The J gene is TRBJ1-1, the V gene TRBV11-2, with 8 bases matching TRBD1. Germline values: CDR1 SGHAT, CDR2 FQNNGV. V was clipped by 6 bases and J by 13 bases; unmatched bases: 10. This CDR3 has 12 amino acids. The CDR3: CASRHGQGSGFF. In DNA, the CDR3 is TGTGCCAGCAGACACGGACAGGGATCGGGTTTCTTT.

The genes are TRBV28 and TRBJ1-1; unclear D gene. Germline assignment: CDR1 MDHEN and CDR2 SYDVKM. The CDR3 length is 13 residues. V lost 7 bases and J lost 3, with 12 bases in between. The CDR3 protein is CASTPDQYTEAFF. In nucleotides, the CDR3 is TGTGCCAGCACTCCAGACCAGTACACTGAAGCTTTCTTT.